This TCR beta chain was profiled in a study of blood T cell repertoires in COVID-19. The wider study: The United States, Italy and Spain supplied acute and convalescent COVID-19 samples. In each case, the material was cDNA or gDNA derived from T cells, B-cell-depleted T cells, or PBMCs.

Germline assignment: CDR1 SQVTM and CDR2 ANQGSEA. Trimming left V 3 bases short and J 7 bases short, with 3 bases between. This CDR3 contains 9 residues. In the source study's methods: Amplifying reference gene primers gave estimates of nucleated cell counts. Method: immunoSEQ multiplex PCR; TCRdb's copy keeps in-frame clones and lacks some. V and J calls plus clone size are reproduced from that table; the DNA served to infer D and trimming. The sample has 450,000 or so clones; roughly 91% are singletons. Among Cohort 3 donors, those recovered had two negative PCRs, clearance, or symptom resolution. This chain connects TRBV29-1 to TRBJ1-2; D remains ambiguous. Sequencing used PBMCs or T cells enriched from blood (not recorded which). The clonotype originates from a man in his late teens or twenties who had recovered from COVID-19. This chain's CDR3 is CSVDGGYTF. CDR3 in DNA: TGCAGCGTTGACGGTGGCTACACCTTC. Using reference TRBV29-1 and TRBJ1-2 for the parts outside the CDR3, the full variable domain is SAVISQKPSRDICQRGTSLTIQCQVDSQVTMMFWYRQQPGQSLTLIATANQGSEATYESGFVIDKFPISRPNLTFSTLTVSNMSPEDSSIYLCSVDGGYTFGSGTRLTVV.